This TCR beta chain was captured in a study of cytomegalovirus exposure and HLA in healthy donors. Germline values: CDR1 MGHDK, CDR2 SYGVNS. V lost 3 bases and J lost 0, with 9 bases in between. This CDR3 comprises 14 residues. In the PCR, 60 Vbeta and 13 Jbeta primers were used. Generated by immunoSEQ multiplex PCR, the TCRdb table keeps only in-frame clones and is missing some. The listing records 130,000 or so clones. The chain employs TRBV25-1 and TRBJ2-7, with D possibly matching TRBD1 (5 bases). The sequenced sample was PBMCs. The sequence was collected from a man younger than 35 in good health and CMV-seronegative. CDR3 nucleotides: TGTGCCAGCAGTGACAGGGATAGCTCCTACGAGCAGTACTTC. Amino acid sequence: CASSDRDSSYEQYF.